Sequencing of this T cell receptor beta chain was carried out in a study of blood T cell repertoires in COVID-19. The CDR3 is 11 residues long. Germline lookup yields CDR1 SGDLS and CDR2 YYNGEE. The V gene lost 3 bases and the J gene lost 8 bases, with 8 bases spanning the gap. Authors' methods: For nucleated cells, counts were estimated from reference gene primer amplification. Assay: immunoSEQ multiplex PCR; the TCRdb copy retains only in-frame clones and omits some. Clone size and V and J calls were adopted from that table, with D and trimming inferred from the DNA. This repertoire shows tens of thousands of clones, about 80% found once; its top ten account for roughly 3.5%.

The sequenced sample consisted of peripheral blood. The origin of this receptor is a man aged 60 to 75 with acute or convalescent COVID-19. The chain uses TRBV9 and TRBJ1-2; no clear D. The CDR3 loop is CASSELWGYTF. CDR3 sequence (DNA): TGTGCCAGCAGCGAACTATGGGGCTACACCTTC. The complete variable domain, with remaining parts taken from reference TRBV9 and TRBJ1-2, reads DSGVTQTPKHLITATGQRVTLRCSPRSGDLSVYWYQQSLDQGLQFLIQYYNGEERAKGNILERFSAQQFPDLHSELNLSSLELGDSALYFCASSELWGYTFGSGTRLTVV.